This T cell receptor (beta chain) was identified in a study of molecular identifiers for immune sequencing clone quantification. CDR1 and CDR2 (germline): LGHNA, YSLEER. This CDR3 is 17 amino acids long. Between the trimmed V and J ends, which lost 0 bases and 4 bases, there was a span of 16 bases. A single record per CDR3 protein comes from TCRdb applying MiXCR to the PCR reads. This sample yields around 480,000 distinct CDR3 sequences, of which about a fifth are seen a single time; about 0.8% belongs to the top ten. This clonotype was detected a few times. This rearrangement joins TRBV4-3 to TRBJ2-1; D may match TRBD1 or TRBD2 (5 bases each). This receptor was obtained from a human donor in good health. Some libraries in this study had Jurkat cell RNA spiked in. Sequencing was carried out using naive CD8+ T cells from blood, with Jurkat cell RNA spiked in. Regarding subset: FACS-sorted CD8+CD4-CCR7+CD45RA+ naive T cells. The CDR3 DNA is TGCGCCAGCAGCCAAGAAGGTCGGGGCGCCGCTTACAATGAGCAGTTCTTC. It codes for CASSQEGRGAAYNEQFF.